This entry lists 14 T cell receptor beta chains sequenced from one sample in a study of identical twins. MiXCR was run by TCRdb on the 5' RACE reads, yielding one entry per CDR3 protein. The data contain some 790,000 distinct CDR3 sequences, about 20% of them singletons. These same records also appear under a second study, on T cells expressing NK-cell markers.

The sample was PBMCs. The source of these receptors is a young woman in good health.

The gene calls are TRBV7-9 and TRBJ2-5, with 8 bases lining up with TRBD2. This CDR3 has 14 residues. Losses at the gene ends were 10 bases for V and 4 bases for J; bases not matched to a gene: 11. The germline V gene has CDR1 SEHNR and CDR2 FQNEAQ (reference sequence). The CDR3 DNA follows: TGTGCCACAAATCGGGGACTAGAAACAGAGACCCAGTACTTC. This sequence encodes CATNRGLETETQYF.

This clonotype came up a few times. The CDR3 loop reads CASSPYLAGGGELFF. CDR3 sequence (DNA): TGTGCCAGCAGCCCGTACTTGGCGGGCGGCGGGGAGCTGTTTTTT. The chain links TRBV14 to TRBJ2-2; tentative D call: TRBD2 (5 bases). V was cut by 4 bases and J by 7 bases, with 16 bases left in between. There are 15 residues in the CDR3. Germline V lookup: CDR1 SGHDN, CDR2 FVKESK.

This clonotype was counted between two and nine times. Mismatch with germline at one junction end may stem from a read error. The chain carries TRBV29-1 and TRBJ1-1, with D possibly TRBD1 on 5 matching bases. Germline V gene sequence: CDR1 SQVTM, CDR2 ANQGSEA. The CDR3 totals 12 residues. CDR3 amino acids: CSAERGNTEAFF. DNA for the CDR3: TGCAGCGCTGAAAGGGGGAACACTGAAGCTTTCTTT.

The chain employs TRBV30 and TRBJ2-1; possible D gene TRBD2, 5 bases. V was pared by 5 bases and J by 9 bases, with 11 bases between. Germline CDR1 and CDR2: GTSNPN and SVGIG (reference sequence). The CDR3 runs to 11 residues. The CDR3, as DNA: TGTGCCTGGGGGAGACCTGGTGAGCAGTTCTTC. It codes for CAWGRPGEQFF. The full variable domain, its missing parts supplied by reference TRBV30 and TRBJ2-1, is SQTIHQWPATLVQPVGSPLSLECTVEGTSNPNLYWYRQAAGRGLQLLFYSVGIGQISSEVPQNLSASRPQDRQFILSSKKLLLSDSGFYLCAWGRPGEQFFGPGTRLTVL.

The CDR3 protein is CASGLGTSWEQFF. In DNA, the CDR3 is TGTGCTAGTGGTTTGGGGACTAGCTGGGAGCAGTTCTTC. The chain joins TRBV12-5 to TRBJ2-1; 8 positions match TRBD2. This CDR3 spans 13 amino acids. The ends lost 1 base at V and 10 bases at J; junction bases unmatched: 3. The germline V gene has CDR1 LGHNT and CDR2 FRNRAP.

The CDR3 spells CSARRGTGNQPQHF. Written as DNA, the CDR3 is TGCAGTGCTAGACGTGGGACAGGCAATCAGCCCCAGCATTTT. V is TRBV20-1 and J is TRBJ1-5; TRBD1 matches at 7 bases. Unmatched junction bases numbered 3, after V lost 2 bases and J lost 2 bases. The CDR3 is made up of 14 amino acids. The germline gives CDR1 DFQATT, CDR2 SNEGSKA (reference sequence).

The CDR3 protein is CASSLGPPSGMYNEQFF. The CDR3 DNA follows: TGTGCCAGCAGCTTAGGTCCACCTAGCGGGATGTACAATGAGCAGTTCTTC. The chain is built from TRBV7-2 and TRBJ2-1; TRBD2 matches at 9 bases. From germline, CDR1 is SGHTA and CDR2 FQGNSA. The CDR3 contains 17 residues. After removal of 1 base from V and 4 bases from J, the junction contained 8 bases not matched to a gene.

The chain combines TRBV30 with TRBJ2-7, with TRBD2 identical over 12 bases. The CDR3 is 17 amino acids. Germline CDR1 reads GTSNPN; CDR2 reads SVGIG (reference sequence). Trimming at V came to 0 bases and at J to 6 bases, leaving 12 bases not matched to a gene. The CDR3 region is CAWSVGRATSGRGEQYF. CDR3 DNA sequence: TGTGCCTGGAGTGTTGGCAGGGCGACTAGCGGGAGAGGCGAGCAGTACTTC.

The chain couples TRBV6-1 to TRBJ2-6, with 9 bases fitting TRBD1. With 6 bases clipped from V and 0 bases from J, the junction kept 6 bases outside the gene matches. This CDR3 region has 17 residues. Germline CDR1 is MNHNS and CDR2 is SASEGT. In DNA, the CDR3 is TGTGCCAGCAGCCCGGGACAGGGCTTCTCTGGGGCCAACGTCCTGACTTTC. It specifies CASSPGQGFSGANVLTF.

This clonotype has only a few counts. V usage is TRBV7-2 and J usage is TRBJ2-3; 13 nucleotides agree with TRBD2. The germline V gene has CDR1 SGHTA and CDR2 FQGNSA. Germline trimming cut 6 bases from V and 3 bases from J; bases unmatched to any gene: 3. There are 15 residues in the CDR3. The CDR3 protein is CASRGTSGKTDTQYF. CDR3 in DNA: TGTGCCAGCAGGGGGACTAGCGGGAAAACAGATACGCAGTATTTT.

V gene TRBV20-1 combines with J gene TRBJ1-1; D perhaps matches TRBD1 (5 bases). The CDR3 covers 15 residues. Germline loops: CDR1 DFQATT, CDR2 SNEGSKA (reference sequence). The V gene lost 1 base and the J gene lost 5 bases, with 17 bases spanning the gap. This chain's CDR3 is CSARGLKGSGTEAFF. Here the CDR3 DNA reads TGCAGTGCTAGAGGCTTGAAGGGGTCGGGTACTGAAGCTTTCTTT.

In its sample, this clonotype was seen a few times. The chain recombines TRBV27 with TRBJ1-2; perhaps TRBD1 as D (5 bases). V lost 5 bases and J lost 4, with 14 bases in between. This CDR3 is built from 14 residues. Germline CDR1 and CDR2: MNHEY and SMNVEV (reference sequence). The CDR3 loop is CASSQSSRGYGYTF. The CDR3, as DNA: TGTGCCAGCAGTCAGTCTTCAAGGGGCTATGGCTACACCTTC.

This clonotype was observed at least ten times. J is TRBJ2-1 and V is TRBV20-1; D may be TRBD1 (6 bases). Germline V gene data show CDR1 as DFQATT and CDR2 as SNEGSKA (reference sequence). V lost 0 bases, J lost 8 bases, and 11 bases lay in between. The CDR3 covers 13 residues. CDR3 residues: CSARDYRADEQFF. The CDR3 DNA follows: TGCAGTGCTAGAGATTACAGGGCAGATGAGCAGTTCTTC.

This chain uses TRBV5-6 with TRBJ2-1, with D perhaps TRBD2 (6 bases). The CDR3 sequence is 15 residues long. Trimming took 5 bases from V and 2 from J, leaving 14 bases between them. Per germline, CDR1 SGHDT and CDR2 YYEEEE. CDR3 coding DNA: TGTGCCAGCAGGGAGGGAGCACGTGCCTACAATGAGCAGTTCTTC. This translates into CASREGARAYNEQFF.